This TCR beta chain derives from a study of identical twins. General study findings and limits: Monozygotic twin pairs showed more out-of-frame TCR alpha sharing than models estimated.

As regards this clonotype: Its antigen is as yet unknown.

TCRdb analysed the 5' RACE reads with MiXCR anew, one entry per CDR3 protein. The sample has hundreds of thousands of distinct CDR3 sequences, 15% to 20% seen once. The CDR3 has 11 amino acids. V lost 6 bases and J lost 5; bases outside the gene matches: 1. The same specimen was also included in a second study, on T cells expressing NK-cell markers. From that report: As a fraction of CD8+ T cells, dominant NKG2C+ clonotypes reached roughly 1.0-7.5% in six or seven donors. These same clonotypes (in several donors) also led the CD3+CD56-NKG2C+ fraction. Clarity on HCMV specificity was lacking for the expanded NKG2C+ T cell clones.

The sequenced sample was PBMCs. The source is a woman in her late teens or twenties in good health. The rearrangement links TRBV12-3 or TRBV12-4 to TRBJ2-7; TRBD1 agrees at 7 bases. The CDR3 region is CASRQGHEQYF. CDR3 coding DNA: TGTGCCAGCAGACAGGGGCACGAGCAGTACTTC.